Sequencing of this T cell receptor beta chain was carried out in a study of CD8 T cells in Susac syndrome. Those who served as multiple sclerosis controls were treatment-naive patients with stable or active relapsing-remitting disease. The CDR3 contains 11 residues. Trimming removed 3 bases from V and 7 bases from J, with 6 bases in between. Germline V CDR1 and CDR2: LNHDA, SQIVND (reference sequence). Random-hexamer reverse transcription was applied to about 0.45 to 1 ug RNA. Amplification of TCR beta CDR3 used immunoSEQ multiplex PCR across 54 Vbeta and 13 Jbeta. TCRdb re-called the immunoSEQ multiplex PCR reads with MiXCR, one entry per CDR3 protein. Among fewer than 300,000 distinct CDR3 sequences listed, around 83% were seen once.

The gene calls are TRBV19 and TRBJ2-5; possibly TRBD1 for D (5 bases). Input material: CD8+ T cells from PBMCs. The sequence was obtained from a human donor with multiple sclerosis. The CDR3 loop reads CASSIQGTQYF. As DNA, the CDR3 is TGTGCCAGTAGTATTCAGGGGACCCAGTACTTC.